The rows below give T cell receptor beta chains drawn from one sample of a study of blood T cells in healthy people across ages. A single record per CDR3 protein comes from TCRdb applying MiXCR to the 5' RACE reads. The repertoire holds just over 800,000 distinct CDR3 sequences, with roughly 60% as singletons. Sequenced input: blood. These TCRs come from a man younger than 40 in good health. The CDR3 runs from the conserved cysteine through the conserved F or W. A D gene is named only where the DNA matches it firmly. Not all rows give a size; the values are once, few, many and, for expanded clones, a class.

v_call: TRBV29-1; j_call: TRBJ2-4; clone_size: -; d_call: TRBD2; cdr3_aa: CSVGGGESGKNIQYF; cdr3_nt: TGCAGCGTCGGCGGGGGAGAAAGCGGCAAAAACATTCAGTACTTC
v_call: TRBV11-2; j_call: TRBJ2-1; clone_size: -; d_call: -; cdr3_aa: CASSDNLGGPNEQFF; cdr3_nt: TGTGCCAGCAGCGATAACCTAGGGGGGCCAAATGAGCAGTTCTTC
v_call: TRBV12-3/TRBV12-4; j_call: TRBJ2-3; clone_size: -; d_call: -; cdr3_aa: CASSISSSTDAQYF; cdr3_nt: TGTGCCAGCAGCATAAGTTCTAGCACAGATGCGCAGTATTTT
v_call: TRBV7-3; j_call: TRBJ1-2; clone_size: -; d_call: TRBD1; cdr3_aa: CASSPGDRPNYGYTF; cdr3_nt: TGTGCCAGCAGCCCTGGGGACAGACCTAACTATGGCTACACCTTC
v_call: TRBV4-2; j_call: TRBJ1-4; clone_size: -; d_call: -; cdr3_aa: CASSAETGTNEKLFF; cdr3_nt: TGTGCCAGCAGCGCCGAGACGGGAACTAATGAAAAACTGTTTTTT
v_call: TRBV5-1; j_call: TRBJ2-1; clone_size: -; d_call: TRBD2; cdr3_aa: CASSSELLGLAGIYEQFF; cdr3_nt: TGCGCCAGCAGCTCTGAGCTATTGGGACTAGCGGGGATCTATGAGCAGTTCTTC
v_call: TRBV29-1; j_call: TRBJ2-5; clone_size: once; d_call: TRBD1; cdr3_aa: CSGGQHQETQYF; cdr3_nt: TGCAGCGGGGGACAGCACCAAGAGACCCAGTACTTC
v_call: TRBV29-1; j_call: TRBJ2-7; clone_size: -; d_call: TRBD1; cdr3_aa: CSVDDRDSRYEQYF; cdr3_nt: TGCAGCGTAGATGACCGGGACAGCCGCTACGAGCAGTACTTC
v_call: TRBV4-2; j_call: TRBJ2-2; clone_size: -; d_call: -; cdr3_aa: CASSQGNRDTGELFF; cdr3_nt: TGTGCCAGCAGCCAAGGGAATAGGGACACCGGGGAGCTGTTTTTT
v_call: TRBV7-2; j_call: TRBJ2-7; clone_size: few; d_call: -; cdr3_aa: CASSFPGDYEQYF; cdr3_nt: TGTGCCAGCAGCTTCCCAGGGGACTACGAGCAGTACTTC
v_call: TRBV29-1; j_call: TRBJ2-5; clone_size: -; d_call: TRBD2; cdr3_aa: CSVAPLAGGETQYF; cdr3_nt: TGCAGCGTTGCCCCACTAGCGGGGGGGGAGACCCAGTACTTC
v_call: TRBV7-9; j_call: TRBJ1-2; clone_size: -; d_call: TRBD1; cdr3_aa: CASSLAGQGMNGYTF; cdr3_nt: TGTGCCAGCAGCTTAGCAGGACAGGGGATGAACGGCTACACCTTC
v_call: TRBV5-1; j_call: TRBJ1-2; clone_size: -; d_call: -; cdr3_aa: CASSLQGPDKGGYTF; cdr3_nt: TGCGCCAGCAGCTTACAGGGCCCCGACAAGGGAGGCTACACCTTC
v_call: TRBV20-1; j_call: TRBJ2-1; clone_size: -; d_call: -; cdr3_aa: CSARGRNEQFF; cdr3_nt: TGCAGTGCTAGGGGGCGCAATGAGCAGTTCTTC
v_call: TRBV12-3/TRBV12-4; j_call: TRBJ2-5; clone_size: -; d_call: TRBD2; cdr3_aa: CASSFLGLAGEETQYF; cdr3_nt: TGTGCCAGCAGTTTCCTCGGACTAGCGGGGGAAGAGACCCAGTACTTC